This T cell receptor (beta chain) appears in the sequencing data of a study of shared clonotypes between healthy human individuals. This clone was seen a few times. Within the sample, other DNA sequences also encode this same CDR3. Here immunoSEQ multiplex PCR was the method, and the copy in TCRdb shows in-frame clones only, minus some. This sample carries millions of clones, approximately 95% of them seen once, and the ten largest clones take 0.13%. V gave up 0 bases and J gave up 1 base, with 7 bases separating them. This CDR3 comprises 14 residues. CDR1 SGHRS and CDR2 YFSETQ come from the germline V gene.

The sample taken for sequencing was naive CD4+ T cells sorted from blood. As for subset: CD45RA+ positively selected. The chain couples TRBV5-1 to TRBJ2-5; D gene unclear. The sequence derives from a man between 18 and 35 years old in good health. CDR3 DNA: TGCGCCAGCAGCTTGGCCGGCAGCCAAGAGACCCAGTACTTC. Protein product: CASSLAGSQETQYF.